This T cell receptor beta chain was found in a study of blood T cell repertoires in COVID-19. Across the study: Acute-phase and convalescent COVID-19 samples originated in the United States, Italy and Spain.

Using immunoSEQ multiplex PCR, the repertoire was profiled, and TCRdb retains in-frame clones only, with some absent. The table shows 300,000 to 450,000 clones, with 88% occurring only once. The clonotype was recovered from a woman between 25 and 40 years old who had been exposed to COVID-19. The specimen sequenced was PBMCs or T cells enriched from blood (not recorded which).

Written as DNA, the CDR3 is TGTGCCAGCAGTCAACCCGGGACAGGACACTATGGCTACACCTTC. Translated, it gives CASSQPGTGHYGYTF. V is TRBV28 and J is TRBJ1-2, with 8 bases fitting TRBD1. The CDR3 extends over 15 amino acids. V shed 5 bases and J 3 bases; nucleotides not matched to a gene: 8. CDR1 is MDHEN, CDR2 SYDVKM, per germline.